This T cell receptor beta chain was sequenced for a study of long-term antiretroviral therapy in people with HIV. A v3.0 immunoSEQ assay was performed at survey level. The target of sequencing was roughly 40,000-55,000 T-cell genomes per sample. The repertoire was sequenced with immunoSEQ multiplex PCR; TCRdb's copy has only in-frame clones and lacks some. Among around 18,000 clones listed, over 65% were seen once. CDR3 length: 18 amino acids. CDR1 and CDR2 from the germline V gene are LNHDA and SQIVND (reference sequence). V lost 5 bases, J lost 5 bases, and 22 bases lay in between. This clone has more than one count but fewer than ten. Antigen: not known. Study results and limitations: Blood dating 2004 to 2017 may reflect older ART regimens. Every time point showed a repertoire led by clones expanded before ART. Comparison with controls showed narrower CDR3 length ranges in HIV repertoires.

The clonotype comes from a woman in her 50s with HIV. Sequencing was performed on unsorted PBMCs, taken 0.5 years before starting antiretroviral therapy. The rearrangement joins TRBV19 to TRBJ2-6, with D hard to call. As DNA, the CDR3 is TGTGCCAGTAGTGTTATGCCCAAATCACAAAGTCGGGCCAACGTCCTGACTTTC. This sequence encodes CASSVMPKSQSRANVLTF.